The clone carrying this T cell receptor (beta chain) showed up many times. The antigen remains unidentified. Researchers took RNA transcripts and amplified the TCR beta CDR3 regions from them. The HTBI primer set drove a first-round RT-PCR of the TCR CDR3. MiXCR, applied by TCRdb to the multiplex PCR reads, yields one record per CDR3 protein. The data contain 450,000 to 700,000 distinct CDR3 sequences, under 60% of them seen just once; the ten biggest clones take up around a fifth. The data were taken from a study of T cells in Graves' hyperthyroidism and ophthalmopathy. Notes on the study in general: Through a model of 13 V-J features, ophthalmopathy was separated from stable hyperthyroidism. Most clonotypes that expanded in the thyroid above 0.001 also showed up in blood.

Any patient presenting with uncontrolled infection, other autoimmune disease, pregnancy or lactation was left out. Clinicians diagnosed patients from clinical symptoms, serum thyroxine and TRAb, thyroid ultrasound and orbital computed tomography. This clonotype was sampled from an adult woman with Graves' disease, either hyperthyroidism or ophthalmopathy (not recorded which). Sequenced: peripheral blood or thyroid tissue (not recorded which).

CDR3 coding DNA: TGTGCCATCAGTGACAGGGGGCAAGATCAGCCCCAGCATTTT. This encodes CAISDRGQDQPQHF. This sequence joins TRBV10-3 and TRBJ1-5, with 8 bases fitting TRBD1. The CDR3 contains 14 residues. From germline, CDR1 is ENHRY and CDR2 SYGVKD. V shed 3 bases and J 5 bases; nucleotides not matched to a gene: 3.